These T cell receptor beta chains were read from a single sample in a study of response to subunit inactivated influenza vaccine. A single record per CDR3 protein comes from TCRdb applying MiXCR to the RT-PCR reads. The sample holds approximately 700,000 distinct CDR3 sequences, roughly 14% seen once. The sample here was PBMCs from blood, taken 11 to 12 days after vaccination. The receptors derive from a man aged 45-65 years who received an inactivated influenza vaccine. The CDR3 runs from the conserved cysteine through the conserved F or W. Fields, in order: J gene, CDR3 length, V gene, CDR3 protein.

>TRBJ1-6|14|TRBV6-5
CASSSGPYNSPLHF
>TRBJ1-2|13|TRBV7-9
CASSTWTVYGYTF
>TRBJ2-1|11|TRBV11-2
CASSLAGGQFF
>TRBJ1-5|15|TRBV7-2
CASSPKTGGNQPQHF
>TRBJ2-1|12|TRBV30
CAWSHTPNEQFF
>TRBJ2-1|17|TRBV3-1
CASSQVPGQGSYNEQFF
>TRBJ1-2|16|TRBV20-1
CSARDLQGQNNYGYTF
>TRBJ2-5|17|TRBV20-1
CSARSAFLAGPPETQYF
>TRBJ2-5|13|TRBV20-1
CSARDVAAETQYF
>TRBJ1-1|13|TRBV9
CASSVVSGAEAFF
>TRBJ2-7|14|TRBV15
CATSSAGTAYEQYF
>TRBJ1-5|14|TRBV12-3/TRBV12-4
CASSPFVGNQPQHF
>TRBJ2-5|15|TRBV4-1
CASSLSQAVQETQYF
>TRBJ2-7|14|TRBV6-1
CASSENPGSYEQYF
>TRBJ2-3|15|TRBV6-2/TRBV6-3
CASSAGTGRFDTQYF
>TRBJ2-5|15|TRBV20-1
CSARDRVGGGETQYF
>TRBJ2-1|14|TRBV12-3/TRBV12-4
CASSFMGTHNEQFF
>TRBJ2-5|17|TRBV12-5
CASGLPAPGQGGVTQYF
>TRBJ2-4|14|TRBV7-2
CASSLAYPPFVQYF
>TRBJ2-1|16|TRBV11-2
CASSLGASGLGNEQFF
>TRBJ2-7|16|TRBV6-2/TRBV6-3
CASSYPGQGFTYEQYF
>TRBJ2-3|14|TRBV2
CATLRDRSTDTQYF
>TRBJ2-1|15|TRBV5-1
CASSSAGESYNEQFF
>TRBJ1-5|16|TRBV6-2/TRBV6-3
CASSYSNWYSNQPQHF
>TRBJ2-1|18|TRBV2
CAGRAPLRTSGTYNEQFF
>TRBJ1-5|12|TRBV25-1
CASSEQVGPQHF
>TRBJ2-5|10|TRBV29-1
CSVDKGGSYF
>TRBJ2-7|15|TRBV9
CASSVGDRGPYEQYF
>TRBJ2-3|15|TRBV10-3
CAISDQLGTTITQYF
>TRBJ2-1|14|TRBV7-2
CASRPGPTQGEQFF
>TRBJ2-5|15|TRBV5-1
CASSPNPGGQETQYF
>TRBJ2-1|15|TRBV10-3
CAISGTAGAGNEQFF
>TRBJ2-5|16|TRBV20-1
CSARDVRGGGQETQYF
>TRBJ2-2|16|TRBV25-1
CASSGLGTPNTGELFF
>TRBJ1-4|14|TRBV29-1
CSVSPQGFNEKLFF
>TRBJ2-7|18|TRBV11-1
CASSWTISDRGLPYEQYF
>TRBJ2-1|12|TRBV2
CASSDWGPLVIF
>TRBJ2-4|14|TRBV6-1
CASSEGHPGGIQYF
>TRBJ2-5|14|TRBV5-1
CASSVRDREETQYF
>TRBJ1-1|13|TRBV6-2/TRBV6-3
CASSLGQGSEAFF
>TRBJ1-4|16|TRBV7-6
CASSSPGRDRDEKLFF
>TRBJ2-7|15|TRBV30
CAWSVGTSGNYEQYF
>TRBJ2-5|15|TRBV7-2
CASSSGQGVQETQYF
>TRBJ1-1|15|TRBV4-3
CASSQDHRGNTEAFF
>TRBJ1-1|13|TRBV20-1
CSARRSANTEAFF
>TRBJ2-7|13|TRBV20-1
CSAVPGLGDEQYF